This paragraph covers one T cell receptor (beta chain) sequence. The antigen is unknown. Trimming stripped 4 bases from V and 7 bases from J, with 18 bases between. The CDR3 runs 15 residues. Looked up from germline, CDR1 is SGHRS and CDR2 is YFSETQ. Libraries were prepared by immunoSEQ multiplex PCR; TCRdb keeps only in-frame clonotypes and omits some of them. Of about 240,000 clones detected, 65% to 85% appear once; the ten largest clones hold about 0.64%. The data originate from a study of Tregs in tolerant kidney transplant recipients. Study-wide results and limits: Validation in larger populations is needed because few patients were studied.

The J gene is TRBJ2-1, the V gene TRBV5-1, with D unresolved. The clonotype comes from a human donor in good health. The source material was CD4+ T cells from blood. The CDR3 reads CASSTPLANFNEQFF. The CDR3 DNA sequence: TGCGCCAGCAGCACCCCCCTTGCCAACTTTAATGAGCAGTTCTTC.